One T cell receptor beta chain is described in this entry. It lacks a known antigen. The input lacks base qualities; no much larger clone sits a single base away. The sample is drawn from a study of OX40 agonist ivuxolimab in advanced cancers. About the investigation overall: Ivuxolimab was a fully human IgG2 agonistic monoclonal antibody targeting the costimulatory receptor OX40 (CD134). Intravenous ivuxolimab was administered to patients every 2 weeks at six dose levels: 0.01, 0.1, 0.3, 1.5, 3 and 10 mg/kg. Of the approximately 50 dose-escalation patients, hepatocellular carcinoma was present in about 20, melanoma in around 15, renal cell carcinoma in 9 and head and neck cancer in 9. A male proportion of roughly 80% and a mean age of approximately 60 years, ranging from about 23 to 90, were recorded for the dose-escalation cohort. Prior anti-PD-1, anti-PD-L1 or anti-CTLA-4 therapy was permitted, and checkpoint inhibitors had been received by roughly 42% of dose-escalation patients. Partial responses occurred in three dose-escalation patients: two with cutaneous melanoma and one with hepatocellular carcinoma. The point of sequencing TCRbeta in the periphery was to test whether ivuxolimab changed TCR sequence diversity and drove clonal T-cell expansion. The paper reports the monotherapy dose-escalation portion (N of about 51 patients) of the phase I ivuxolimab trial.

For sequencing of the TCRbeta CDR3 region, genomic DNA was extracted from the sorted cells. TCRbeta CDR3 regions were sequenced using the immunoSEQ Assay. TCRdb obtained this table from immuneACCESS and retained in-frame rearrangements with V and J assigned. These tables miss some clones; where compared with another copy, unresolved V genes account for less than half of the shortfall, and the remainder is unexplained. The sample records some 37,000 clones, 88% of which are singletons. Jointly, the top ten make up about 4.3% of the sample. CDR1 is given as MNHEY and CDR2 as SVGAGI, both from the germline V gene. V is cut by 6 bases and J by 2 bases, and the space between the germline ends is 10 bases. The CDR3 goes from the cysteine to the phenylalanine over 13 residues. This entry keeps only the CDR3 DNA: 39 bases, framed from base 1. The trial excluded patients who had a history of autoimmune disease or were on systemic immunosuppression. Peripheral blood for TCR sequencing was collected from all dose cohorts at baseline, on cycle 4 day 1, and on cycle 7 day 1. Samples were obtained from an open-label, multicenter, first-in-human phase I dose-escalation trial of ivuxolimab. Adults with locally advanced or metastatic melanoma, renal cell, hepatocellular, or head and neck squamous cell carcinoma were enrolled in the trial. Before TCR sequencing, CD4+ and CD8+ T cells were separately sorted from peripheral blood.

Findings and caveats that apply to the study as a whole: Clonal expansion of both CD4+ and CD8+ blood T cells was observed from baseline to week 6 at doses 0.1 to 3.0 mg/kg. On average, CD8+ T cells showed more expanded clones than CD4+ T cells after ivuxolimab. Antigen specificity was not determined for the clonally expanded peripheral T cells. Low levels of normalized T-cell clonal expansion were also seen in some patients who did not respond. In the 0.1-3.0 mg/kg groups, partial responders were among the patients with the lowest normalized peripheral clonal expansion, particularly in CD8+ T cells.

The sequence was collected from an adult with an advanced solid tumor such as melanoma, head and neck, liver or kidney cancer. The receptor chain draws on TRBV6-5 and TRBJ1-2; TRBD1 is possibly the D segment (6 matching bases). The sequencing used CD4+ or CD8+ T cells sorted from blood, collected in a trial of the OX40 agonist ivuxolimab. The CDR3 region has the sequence CASRITGNYGYTF. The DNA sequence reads TGTGCCAGCAGGATTACAGGGAACTATGGCTACACCTTC.